Shown below are 22 T cell receptor beta chains from a single sample sequenced in a study of Graves' ophthalmopathy and Graves' hyperthyroidism (dated by TCRdb to 2016 to 2019). The sequencer listed for this sample is Illumina HiSeq 2000. For repertoire sequencing, TCR beta CDR3 regions were amplified from RNA transcripts. The first round was an RT-PCR using HTBI primers with the Qiagen OneStep RT-PCR kit, and this first round was followed by a second-round multiplex PCR, then size selection and purification. TCRdb applied fastp at Q25 and MiXCR to the public reads, then kept only in-frame beta chains. Here each entry gathers all rows of one CDR3 protein and keeps the most common genes and DNA. Present in this sample are about 160,000 distinct CDR3 sequences, about 40% of which were seen just once. Roughly 5.2% of the sample is taken by the ten largest. The sequencing sample was made of peripheral blood. The receptors were sampled from a woman aged 40-49 years with Graves' ophthalmopathy. Donor details come from another sample of the same person, matched by shared clones.

The chain uses TRBV6-5 and TRBJ1-6; D gene ambiguous. V dropped 0 bases and J dropped 0 bases, with 6 bases sitting between them. The CDR3 extends over 16 amino acids. Germline lookup yields CDR1 MNHEY and CDR2 SVGAGI. In DNA, the CDR3 is TGTGCCAGCAGTTACTCTGTTAGCTCCTATAATTCACCCCTCCACTTT. Translated, it gives CASSYSVSSYNSPLHF.

DNA of the CDR3: TGTGCCAGCAGCTGGACTAGCGGGACGTTGGCCGGGGAGCTGTTTTTT. Protein sequence: CASSWTSGTLAGELFF. The chain employs TRBV7-8 and TRBJ2-2; 12 positions match TRBD2. Per germline, CDR1 SGHVS and CDR2 FQNEAQ. The ends lost 4 bases at V and 6 bases at J; junction bases unmatched: 6. The CDR3 sequence is 16 residues long.

This clonotype was found a few times. The gene calls are TRBV12-3 or TRBV12-4 and TRBJ2-7, with a weak D call TRBD2 (6 bases). This CDR3 has 11 residues. Trimming left V 5 bases short and J 7 bases short, with 9 bases between. The CDR3 sequence is CASSNAGEQYF. For the CDR3, the DNA is TGTGCCAGCAGTAACGCGGGGGAGCAGTACTTC.

A word on this clonotype: Given the absence of the conserved phenylalanine or tryptophan at the CDR3 end, a read error is likely. The V and J genes are TRBV18 and TRBJ1-5; 10 bases line up with TRBD1. This CDR3 region has 16 residues. Unmatched junction bases numbered 7, after V lost 3 bases and J lost 5 bases. The germline V gene encodes CDR1 KGHSH and CDR2 LQKENI. DNA for the CDR3: TGTGCCAGCTCACCGGGGACAGGGGCCCGTGATCAGCCCCAGCATTCT. Translating it yields CASSPGTGARDQPQHS.

The chain combines TRBV6-2 or TRBV6-3 with TRBJ2-7; 7 bases match TRBD1. Per germline, CDR1 MNHEY and CDR2 SVGEGT. V trimming: 6 bases; J trimming: 0 bases; junction bases outside the gene matches: 17. CDR3 length: 18 residues. The CDR3: CASSSRGSGSGGSYEQYF. The CDR3 DNA follows: TGTGCCAGCAGCTCCAGGGGGTCGGGGTCGGGCGGCTCCTACGAGCAGTACTTC.

This clonotype occurred many times. The chain recombines TRBV6-1 with TRBJ2-3, with 13 bases matching TRBD2. V dropped 6 bases and J dropped 4; count of bases not matched to a gene: 7. The CDR3 covers 16 residues. The V gene's germline CDR1 is MNHNS and CDR2 SASEGT. CDR3 in DNA: TGTGCCAGCAGCCGAGGGACTAGCGGGAATGCAGATACGCAGTATTTT. It codes for CASSRGTSGNADTQYF.

The chain carries TRBV7-9 and TRBJ1-1; weak D call: TRBD1 (5 bases). Germline-derived CDR1 and CDR2 are SEHNR and FQNEAQ (reference sequence). This CDR3 is built from 14 residues. Between the trimmed V and J ends, which lost 6 bases and 6 bases, there was a span of 17 bases. Here the CDR3 DNA reads TGTGCCAGCAGGCCCTCGGGGGGAGTGGCTGAAGCTTTCTTT. Amino acid sequence: CASRPSGGVAEAFF.

The chain combines TRBV6-5 with TRBJ1-6, with 8 bases aligning to TRBD1. Germline V gives CDR1 MNHEY, CDR2 SVGAGI. J gave up 10 bases and V 0 bases, and 8 bases lay outside the gene matches. The CDR3 is 16 amino acids. The CDR3 DNA is TGTGCCAGCAGTTACTCGATGGGGACAGGAACCTCACCCCTCCACTTT. This encodes CASSYSMGTGTSPLHF.

This clonotype was picked up many times. J is TRBJ1-1 and V is TRBV7-2; D is perhaps TRBD1 (6 bases). V was cut by 1 base and J by 10 bases, with 13 bases left in between. From germline, CDR1 is SGHTA and CDR2 FQGNSA. The CDR3 sequence is 13 residues long. In nucleotides, the CDR3 is TGTGCCAGCAGCTTAGAATGGGGGCAGGGAGCTTTCTTT. Translation: CASSLEWGQGAFF.

This clonotype was found many times. The chain has TRBV29-1 and TRBJ1-1; 7 nucleotides agree with TRBD1. Germline V gives CDR1 SQVTM, CDR2 ANQGSEA. Unmatched junction bases numbered 3, after V lost 7 bases and J lost 1 base. The CDR3 covers 12 residues. The CDR3 loop reads CSARQGNTEAFF. The CDR3, as DNA: TGCAGCGCCAGACAGGGGAACACTGAAGCTTTCTTT.

This clonotype was observed at least ten times. This chain connects TRBV20-1 to TRBJ2-7; perhaps D is TRBD1 or TRBD2 (5 bases each). The CDR3 sequence is 13 residues long. Germline assignment: CDR1 DFQATT and CDR2 SNEGSKA (reference sequence). Trimming pared 0 bases from V and 4 bases from J, leaving 10 bases between. The CDR3 DNA is TGCAGTGCTAGAGACAGGGAGTTTTACGAGCAGTACTTC. This encodes CSARDREFYEQYF.

In this sample, this clonotype turned up many times. This chain connects TRBV20-1 to TRBJ1-1; 11 bases are a match to TRBD1. CDR1 is DFQATT, CDR2 SNEGSKA, per germline (reference sequence). Germline trimming cut 4 bases from V and 0 bases from J; bases unmatched to any gene: 4. The CDR3 totals 15 residues. Written as DNA, the CDR3 is TGCAGTGCTATGCGGACAGGGGGCCTGAACACTGAAGCTTTCTTT. Translating it yields CSAMRTGGLNTEAFF.

The chain links TRBV5-1 to TRBJ1-1, with 9 bases identical to TRBD1. V shed 0 bases and J 8 bases; nucleotides not matched to a gene: 11. The CDR3 sequence is 16 residues long. Germline CDR1 is SGHRS and CDR2 is YFSETQ. CDR3: CASSLAWDRENGEAFF. The CDR3 DNA reads TGCGCCAGCAGCTTGGCCTGGGACAGGGAGAACGGGGAAGCTTTCTTT. Full variable domain (remainder filled in from reference TRBV5-1 and TRBJ1-1): KAGVTQTPRYLIKTRGQQVTLSCSPISGHRSVSWYQQTPGQGLQFLFEYFSETQRNKGNFPGRFSGRQFSNSRSEMNVSTLELGDSALYLCASSLAWDRENGEAFFGQGTRLTVV.

The rearrangement links TRBV7-3 to TRBJ1-1; D is unclear. The V end lost 5 bases, the J end lost 3 bases, and 10 bases lay between the germline ends. The germline gives CDR1 SGHTA, CDR2 FQGTGA. The CDR3 is 13 residues long. The CDR3, as DNA: TGTGCCAGCAGCGAGTGGGAGGACACTGAAGCTTTCTTT. Protein sequence: CASSEWEDTEAFF.

V is TRBV12-3 or TRBV12-4 and J is TRBJ2-7, with D hard to call. The CDR3 contains 14 residues. The V gene lost 2 bases and the J gene lost 2 bases, with 10 bases spanning the gap. The CDR3 region is CASSLRPNTYEQYF. The CDR3, as DNA: TGTGCCAGCAGTTTAAGGCCGAATACCTACGAGCAGTACTTC.

The chain recombines TRBV30 with TRBJ1-1; maybe TRBD1 (5 bases). Between the trimmed V and J ends, which lost 0 bases and 5 bases, there was a span of 10 bases. This CDR3 region has 13 residues. Germline values: CDR1 GTSNPN, CDR2 SVGIG (reference sequence). The CDR3 here is CAWSVQGWTEAFF. The CDR3 DNA is TGTGCCTGGAGTGTTCAGGGATGGACTGAAGCTTTCTTT.

The sample holds many counts of this clonotype. This rearrangement joins TRBV19 to TRBJ2-6, with 11 bases that match TRBD2. Looked up from germline, CDR1 is LNHDA and CDR2 is SQIVND (reference sequence). This CDR3 has 16 residues. V shed 7 bases, J shed 1 base, and the junction held 3 bases outside the gene matches. The CDR3 loop reads CASKTSGRSGANVLTF. CDR3 bases: TGTGCCAGTAAAACTAGCGGGAGATCTGGGGCCAACGTCCTGACTTTC.

The chain couples TRBV15 to TRBJ2-2, with 8 nucleotides matching TRBD2. J lost 6 bases, V lost 11 bases, and 8 bases had no gene match. Germline loops: CDR1 LNHNV, CDR2 YYDKDF (reference sequence). CDR3 length equals 13 residues. For the CDR3, the DNA is TGTGCCTCGCGCGGGAGGACGGCCGGGGAGCTGTTTTTT. Translated: CASRGRTAGELFF.

The chain couples TRBV6-5 to TRBJ2-5; D unclear. The CDR3 covers 13 residues. The ends were cut back, 2 bases at V and 8 bases at J, with 12 bases in the middle. Per germline, CDR1 MNHEY and CDR2 SVGAGI. The CDR3 DNA sequence: TGTGCCAGCAGTTACCCTGGACGGAAAACCCAGTACTTC. This encodes CASSYPGRKTQYF.

The V gene is TRBV7-2, the J gene TRBJ2-5; TRBD2 matches 8 bases. Germline assignment: CDR1 SGHTA and CDR2 FQGNSA. V lost 6 bases and J lost 4; bases outside the gene matches: 10. This CDR3 is 15 amino acids long. The CDR3 region has the DNA TGTGCCAGCAGTACCGTAGCGGGAATGGTAGAGACCCAGTACTTC. Encoded protein: CASSTVAGMVETQYF.

This clonotype was detected ten times or more. The rearrangement links TRBV28 to TRBJ1-2; 7 nucleotides align to TRBD1. CDR1 is MDHEN and CDR2 is SYDVKM in the germline V gene. Trimming at V came to 5 bases and at J to 5 bases, leaving 5 bases not matched to a gene. CDR3 length equals 13 residues. CDR3 in DNA: TGTGCCAGCAGTAGGGGACAGCTATATGGCTACACCTTC. It yields the protein CASSRGQLYGYTF.

This clonotype showed up many times. The chain links TRBV12-5 to TRBJ2-2; TRBD2 agrees at 8 bases. This CDR3 is 15 amino acids long. Germline CDR1 is LGHNT and CDR2 is FRNRAP. Losses at the gene ends were 4 bases for V and 5 bases for J; bases not matched to a gene: 6. The CDR3, as DNA: TGTGCTAGTGGTTCAGGACTAGCCGGAACCGGGGAGCTGTTTTTT. Encoded protein: CASGSGLAGTGELFF.